The clone carrying this T cell receptor beta chain was observed many times. The data were obtained in a study of molecular identifiers for immune sequencing clone quantification. MiXCR, run by TCRdb on the PCR reads, gives a single entry per CDR3 protein. The profile shows some 650,000 distinct CDR3 sequences, just under 20% of them singletons. Sorted inputs of roughly 17,000 to 1,100,000 cells, with 10%, 30% or 50% RNA, yielded naive CD8 libraries. Naive CD8 T cells were picked out by sorting for CD8+CD4-CCR7+CD45RA+. This CDR3 contains 15 residues. The germline CDR1 and CDR2 sequences are GTSNPN and SVGIG (reference sequence). V was trimmed by 1 base and J by 0 bases, leaving 11 bases between them.

This chain joins TRBV30 and TRBJ2-3; D ambiguous. The sequence came from a human donor in good health. Some libraries in this study had Jurkat cell RNA spiked in. Sequenced sample: naive CD8+ T cells from blood, with Jurkat cell RNA spiked in. Subset indicated: FACS-sorted CD8+CD4-CCR7+CD45RA+ naive T cells. The CDR3 protein is CAWSEARLSTDTQYF. The CDR3 DNA follows: TGTGCCTGGAGTGAGGCGCGGCTCAGCACAGATACGCAGTATTTT.